This T cell receptor beta chain derives from a study of Ad26.COV2.S vaccination and SARS-CoV-2 variants. Study information: Ad26.COV2.S arm of COV1001 included the donor. Intramuscular Ad26.COV2.S doses were given once or twice, 56 days apart. Study results and limitations: Analyses of TCR breadth and depth may have underestimated total T cell responses.

Profiling relied on immunoSEQ multiplex PCR, and the TCRdb table lists in-frame clones only, not all of them. The data hold a few hundred thousand clones, with around nine tenths observed a single time. Treatment here: some 20 received Ad26.COV2.S at low or high dose, single or two shots; a few received placebo; per-sample allocation not given. Sampling took place 63 days after the first vaccine or placebo injection. This adult donor, from Boston, was 18-55 years old. Trimming stripped 1 base from V and 0 bases from J, with 14 bases between. Per germline, CDR1 SEHNR and CDR2 FQNEAQ (reference sequence). This CDR3 comprises 17 residues. About this clone: Its matching antigen is unknown.

The chain recombines TRBV7-9 with TRBJ2-3, with D possibly matching TRBD1 (5 bases). The sequence derives from a person between 18 and 60 years old who received the Ad26.COV2.S COVID-19 vaccine or a placebo. This sample comprised peripheral blood, obtained in a trial of Ad26.COV2.S vaccine versus placebo. The chain's CDR3 is CASSLGPQGLSTDTQYF. The CDR3 DNA sequence: TGTGCCAGCAGCTTAGGGCCCCAGGGTCTAAGCACAGATACGCAGTATTTT.